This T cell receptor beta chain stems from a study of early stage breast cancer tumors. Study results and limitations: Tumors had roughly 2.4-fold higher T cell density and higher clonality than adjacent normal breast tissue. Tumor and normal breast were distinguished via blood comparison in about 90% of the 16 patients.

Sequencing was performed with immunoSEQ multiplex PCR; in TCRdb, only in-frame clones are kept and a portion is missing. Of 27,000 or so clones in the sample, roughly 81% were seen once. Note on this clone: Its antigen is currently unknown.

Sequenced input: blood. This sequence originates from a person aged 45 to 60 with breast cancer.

CDR3 residues: CASSHGTLNQPQHF. CDR3 nucleotides: TGTGCCAGCAGCCACGGGACTCTCAATCAGCCCCAGCATTTT. The J gene is TRBJ1-5, the V gene TRBV7-2, with D possibly matching TRBD1 (5 bases). Germline CDR1 and CDR2: SGHTA and FQGNSA. V lost 5 bases and J lost 3, with 11 bases in between. This CDR3 has 14 amino acids.